This is a list of T cell receptor beta chains from one sample in a study of Graves' ophthalmopathy and Graves' hyperthyroidism. TCRdb independently ran MiXCR on the multiplex PCR reads; one entry per CDR3 protein. Seen here are about 390,000 distinct CDR3 sequences, less than 20% observed once, and the top ten hold 7%. The specimen sequenced was peripheral blood. These receptor sequences come from a young woman with stable Graves' hyperthyroidism. CDR3s include the opening cysteine and the closing phenylalanine or tryptophan. D genes are given only for firm matches. Only part of the rows carry a size: once, few, many, or a class if the clone is expanded.

v_call: TRBV6-1; j_call: TRBJ1-2; d_call: .; clone_size: .; cdr3_aa: CASSFVPTYGYTF; cdr3_nt: TGTGCCAGCAGCTTTGTCCCGACTTATGGCTACACCTTC
v_call: TRBV12-3/TRBV12-4; j_call: TRBJ2-7; d_call: TRBD1; clone_size: many; cdr3_aa: CASSLVWDRGLYEQYF; cdr3_nt: TGTGCCAGCAGTCTAGTTTGGGACAGGGGGCTTTACGAGCAGTACTTC
v_call: TRBV18; j_call: TRBJ1-6; d_call: .; clone_size: few; cdr3_aa: CASSPPWGDNSPLHF; cdr3_nt: TGTGCCAGCTCACCTCCGTGGGGGGACAATTCACCCCTCCACTTT
v_call: TRBV24-1; j_call: TRBJ2-2; d_call: .; clone_size: many; cdr3_aa: CASRDTNTGELFF; cdr3_nt: TGTGCCAGCCGGGACACTAACACCGGGGAGCTGTTTTTT
v_call: TRBV7-8; j_call: TRBJ2-5; d_call: TRBD1; clone_size: .; cdr3_aa: CASSLTGTGSTQYF; cdr3_nt: TGTGCCAGCAGCCTCACCGGGACAGGGAGTACCCAGTACTTC
v_call: TRBV6-1; j_call: TRBJ1-1; d_call: TRBD1; clone_size: few; cdr3_aa: CASSRSGQGLTEAFF; cdr3_nt: TGTGCCAGCAGTAGAAGCGGACAGGGATTGACTGAAGCTTTCTTT
v_call: TRBV29-1; j_call: TRBJ1-1; d_call: .; clone_size: few; cdr3_aa: CSVSTSGSTEAFF; cdr3_nt: TGCAGCGTTAGCACGTCAGGGTCAACTGAAGCTTTCTTT
v_call: TRBV3-1; j_call: TRBJ1-3; d_call: .; clone_size: many; cdr3_aa: CASSQPSGNTIYF; cdr3_nt: TGTGCCAGCAGCCAACCCTCTGGAAACACCATATATTTT
v_call: TRBV11-2; j_call: TRBJ1-3; d_call: .; clone_size: many; cdr3_aa: CASSLTPGNTIYF; cdr3_nt: TGTGCCAGCAGCTTAACCCCTGGGAACACCATATATTTT
v_call: TRBV29-1; j_call: TRBJ2-2; d_call: .; clone_size: .; cdr3_aa: CSVEGDANTGELFF; cdr3_nt: TGCAGCGTTGAGGGGGACGCCAACACCGGGGAGCTGTTTTTT
v_call: TRBV20-1; j_call: TRBJ1-2; d_call: .; clone_size: many; cdr3_aa: CSASMTVGYGYTF; cdr3_nt: TGCAGTGCTAGTATGACAGTCGGCTATGGCTACACCTTC
v_call: TRBV11-3; j_call: TRBJ1-1; d_call: .; clone_size: many; cdr3_aa: CASSSPRNPRGAFF; cdr3_nt: TGTGCCAGCAGCTCCCCCCGGAATCCCAGGGGAGCTTTCTTT
v_call: TRBV28; j_call: TRBJ2-7; d_call: TRBD2; clone_size: .; cdr3_aa: CASSFPSGRGEQCF; cdr3_nt: TGTGCCAGCAGTTTCCCTAGCGGGAGGGGGGAGCAGTGCTTC
v_call: TRBV7-8; j_call: TRBJ2-2; d_call: .; clone_size: .; cdr3_aa: CASSFIGDGRPGELFF; cdr3_nt: TGTGCCAGCAGCTTTATAGGGGACGGACGTCCCGGGGAGCTGTTTTTT
v_call: TRBV7-9; j_call: TRBJ2-7; d_call: TRBD2; clone_size: many; cdr3_aa: CASSLPHTSGGTYEQYF; cdr3_nt: TGTGCCAGCAGCTTACCCCATACTAGCGGGGGTACCTACGAGCAGTACTTC
v_call: TRBV6-1; j_call: TRBJ2-2; d_call: TRBD2; clone_size: .; cdr3_aa: CASSWLLAGGTGELFF; cdr3_nt: TGTGCCAGCAGCTGGTTACTAGCGGGGGGGACCGGGGAGCTGTTTTTT
v_call: TRBV11-2; j_call: TRBJ2-5; d_call: .; clone_size: .; cdr3_aa: CASSLGPFKRKETQYF; cdr3_nt: TGTGCCAGCAGCTTAGGTCCGTTCAAGCGGAAAGAGACCCAGTACTTC
v_call: TRBV6-1; j_call: TRBJ1-1; d_call: .; clone_size: .; cdr3_aa: CASRKTAMNTEAFF; cdr3_nt: TGTGCCAGCAGGAAGACAGCCATGAACACTGAAGCTTTCTTT
v_call: TRBV29-1; j_call: TRBJ2-5; d_call: TRBD2; clone_size: many; cdr3_aa: CSVVPQGLAGGDQETQYF; cdr3_nt: TGCAGCGTTGTCCCTCAGGGACTAGCGGGGGGAGACCAAGAGACCCAGTACTTC
v_call: TRBV7-2; j_call: TRBJ1-3; d_call: TRBD1; clone_size: many; cdr3_aa: CASSFTTGTGNTIYF; cdr3_nt: TGTGCCAGCAGCTTCACGACAGGGACTGGAAACACCATATATTTT
v_call: TRBV4-1; j_call: TRBJ2-7; d_call: .; clone_size: few; cdr3_aa: CASSQDYRFLVEQYF; cdr3_nt: TGCGCCAGCAGCCAAGATTACAGGTTTCTAGTCGAGCAGTACTTC
v_call: TRBV7-3; j_call: TRBJ2-3; d_call: TRBD2; clone_size: many; cdr3_aa: CASSFSGGTSDTQYF; cdr3_nt: TGTGCCAGCAGCTTTAGCGGGGGAACATCAGATACGCAGTATTTT
v_call: TRBV10-1; j_call: TRBJ2-7; d_call: TRBD1; clone_size: .; cdr3_aa: CASSFKGAGEQYF; cdr3_nt: TGCGCCAGCAGTTTTAAGGGGGCCGGAGAGCAGTACTTC
v_call: TRBV6-1; j_call: TRBJ1-1; d_call: .; clone_size: .; cdr3_aa: CASSRTVVNTEAFF; cdr3_nt: TGTGCCAGCAGCAGGACAGTAGTTAACACTGAAGCTTTCTTT
v_call: TRBV12-5; j_call: TRBJ1-1; d_call: .; clone_size: many; cdr3_aa: CASANQVIMNTEAFF; cdr3_nt: TGTGCTAGTGCCAACCAGGTTATTATGAACACTGAAGCTTTCTTT
v_call: TRBV3-1; j_call: TRBJ1-2; d_call: .; clone_size: few; cdr3_aa: CASSQASGRTYGYTF; cdr3_nt: TGTGCCAGCAGCCAAGCCAGTGGACGGACTTATGGCTACACCTTC
v_call: TRBV14; j_call: TRBJ1-2; d_call: .; clone_size: many; cdr3_aa: CASSQVSNYGYTF; cdr3_nt: TGTGCCAGCAGCCAAGTCAGTAACTATGGCTACACCTTC
v_call: TRBV11-2; j_call: TRBJ1-6; d_call: .; clone_size: many; cdr3_aa: CASSSPATAPIPLHF; cdr3_nt: TGTGCCAGCAGCTCTCCCGCGACAGCCCCGATCCCCCTCCACTTT
v_call: TRBV30; j_call: TRBJ1-2; d_call: .; clone_size: .; cdr3_aa: CAWKRHYGYTF; cdr3_nt: TGTGCCTGGAAAAGGCACTATGGCTACACCTTC
v_call: TRBV11-3; j_call: TRBJ2-5; d_call: .; clone_size: many; cdr3_aa: CASSLEDARETQYF; cdr3_nt: TGTGCCAGCAGCTTAGAGGACGCACGAGAGACCCAGTACTTC
v_call: TRBV11-2; j_call: TRBJ1-2; d_call: TRBD1; clone_size: .; cdr3_aa: CASSLEGQGGYTF; cdr3_nt: TGTGCCAGCAGCTTAGAGGGACAGGGTGGCTACACCTTC
v_call: TRBV19; j_call: TRBJ1-1; d_call: .; clone_size: many; cdr3_aa: CASSITGPIPTFPTEAFF; cdr3_nt: TGTGCCAGTAGTATTACCGGGCCTATCCCGACTTTTCCAACTGAAGCTTTCTTT
v_call: TRBV28; j_call: TRBJ1-5; d_call: .; clone_size: .; cdr3_aa: CASSDGPQHF; cdr3_nt: TGTGCCAGCAGTGACGGACCCCAGCATTTT
v_call: TRBV18; j_call: TRBJ2-5; d_call: .; clone_size: many; cdr3_aa: CASSPRDSEKETQYF; cdr3_nt: TGTGCCAGCTCACCGCGGGACTCCGAGAAAGAGACCCAGTACTTC
v_call: TRBV6-1; j_call: TRBJ1-6; d_call: .; clone_size: .; cdr3_aa: CATQDGTANNSPLHF; cdr3_nt: TGTGCCACCCAGGACGGGACGGCTAATAATTCACCCCTCCACTTT
v_call: TRBV5-5; j_call: TRBJ2-5; d_call: TRBD1; clone_size: many; cdr3_aa: CASSQGQIETQYF; cdr3_nt: TGTGCCAGCAGCCAGGGACAGATAGAGACCCAGTACTTC
v_call: TRBV7-8; j_call: TRBJ1-5; d_call: TRBD1; clone_size: few; cdr3_aa: CASSRFGTGGWEPQHF; cdr3_nt: TGTGCCAGCAGCCGTTTTGGGACAGGGGGTTGGGAGCCCCAGCATTTT
v_call: TRBV6-2/TRBV6-3; j_call: TRBJ1-3; d_call: TRBD1; clone_size: many; cdr3_aa: CASSTSPKDRFSSGNTIYF; cdr3_nt: TGTGCCAGCAGTACCTCCCCCAAGGACAGGTTCAGCTCTGGAAACACCATATATTTT
v_call: TRBV11-3; j_call: TRBJ2-7; d_call: .; clone_size: few; cdr3_aa: CASSLAAGRYEQYF; cdr3_nt: TGTGCCAGCAGCTTAGCAGCAGGGCGTTACGAGCAGTACTTC
v_call: TRBV19; j_call: TRBJ1-5; d_call: .; clone_size: many; cdr3_aa: CASSIGAWGRQPQHF; cdr3_nt: TGTGCCAGTAGTATAGGGGCATGGGGCCGTCAGCCCCAGCATTTT
v_call: TRBV29-1; j_call: TRBJ1-2; d_call: .; clone_size: many; cdr3_aa: CSVGGVYGYTF; cdr3_nt: TGCAGCGTTGGAGGTGTGTATGGCTACACCTTC
v_call: TRBV5-1; j_call: TRBJ1-3; d_call: TRBD1; clone_size: many; cdr3_aa: CASSLEGTGGINTIYF; cdr3_nt: TGCGCCAGCAGCTTGGAGGGGACAGGGGGCATAAACACCATATATTTT